This passage covers 6 T cell receptor beta chains from one sample sequenced in a study. One entry per CDR3 protein, called by TCRdb with MiXCR from the RT-PCR reads. The table has almost 700,000 distinct CDR3 sequences, 14% seen once. Sequences were obtained from memory CD4+ T cells from blood. Receptor source: a female donor in good health, serving as a healthy control.

The sample holds a few counts of this clonotype. This sequence joins TRBV7-2 and TRBJ1-2; no definite D call. The CDR3 has 14 amino acids. Trimming cost V 5 bases and J 3 bases, with 13 bases left between them. Germline CDR1 SGHTA, CDR2 FQGNSA. CDR3 in amino acids: CASSPRASDYGYTF. DNA of the CDR3: TGTGCCAGCAGCCCCCGGGCCTCGGACTATGGCTACACCTTC. The whole variable domain, filled in from reference TRBV7-2 and TRBJ1-2, reads GAGVSQSPSNKVTEKGKDVELRCDPISGHTALYWYRQSLGQGLEFLIYFQGNSAPDKSGLPSDRFSAERTGGSVSTLTIQRTQQEDSAVYLCASSPRASDYGYTFGSGTRLTVV.

This clonotype was observed a few times. The rearrangement links TRBV4-3 to TRBJ2-3; 10 bases map to TRBD1. The CDR3 contains 16 residues. Germline V gene data show CDR1 as LGHNA and CDR2 as YSLEER. The trim removed 4 bases at V and 2 bases at J, leaving 6 bases unmatched. The CDR3 spells CASSRGTGAVTDTQYF. The DNA for the CDR3 is TGCGCCAGCAGCCGCGGGACAGGGGCGGTCACAGATACGCAGTATTTT.

This clonotype was counted a few times. J is TRBJ2-3 and V is TRBV24-1; D call uncertain. Trimming took 3 bases from V and 10 from J, leaving 16 bases between them. The CDR3 consists of 14 residues. Germline assignment: CDR1 KGHDR and CDR2 SFDVKD. This CDR3 is CATSDSNSMGAQYF. The DNA for the CDR3 is TGTGCCACCAGTGATAGTAATAGCATGGGTGCGCAGTATTTT.

This clonotype was recorded many times. This chain joins TRBV7-2 and TRBJ2-1; D remains ambiguous. Germline V gene lookup returns CDR1 SGHTA and CDR2 FQGNSA. The CDR3 runs 15 residues. V lost 3 bases to trimming and J lost 2 bases, with 11 bases between them. CDR3 coding DNA: TGTGCCAGCAGCTTCGGGCCGTTCCCCTACAATGAGCAGTTCTTC. It translates to CASSFGPFPYNEQFF.

The chain uses TRBV28 and TRBJ2-3; D tentatively fits TRBD1 or TRBD2 (5 bases each). CDR1 MDHEN and CDR2 SYDVKM come from the germline V gene. CDR3 length equals 15 residues. Trimming removed 6 bases at V and 0 bases at J, with 13 bases between. The CDR3 DNA follows: TGTGCCAGCAGCGGGACCCTTAGGAGCACAGATACGCAGTATTTT. Protein product: CASSGTLRSTDTQYF.

This clonotype was recorded many times. The chain employs TRBV4-1 and TRBJ2-2; possible D gene TRBD1, 6 bases. Per germline, CDR1 MGHRA and CDR2 YSYEKL. V shed 6 bases and J shed 7 bases, with 15 bases lying between them. The CDR3 has 14 residues. The CDR3 region has the DNA TGCGCCAGCAGGGGCCAGGGGAACGGCGGGGAGCTGTTTTTT. It encodes CASRGQGNGGELFF.